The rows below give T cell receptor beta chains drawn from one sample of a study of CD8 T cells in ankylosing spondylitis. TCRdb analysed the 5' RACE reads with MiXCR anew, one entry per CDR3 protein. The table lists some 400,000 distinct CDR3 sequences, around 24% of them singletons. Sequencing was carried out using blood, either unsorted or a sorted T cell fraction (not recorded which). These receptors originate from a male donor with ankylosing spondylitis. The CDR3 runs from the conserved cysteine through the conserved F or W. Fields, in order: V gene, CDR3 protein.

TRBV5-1	CASSEDGTYEQYF
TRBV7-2	CASSSGIPSGNTIYF
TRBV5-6	CASSGDPTDTQYF
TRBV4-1	CASSQLASLADMIYEQYF
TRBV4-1	CASSQTIGRFWYEQYF
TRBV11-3	CASSYRGSQDTEAFF
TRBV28	CASNGGIYGYTF
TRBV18	CASSPLVGRKAYNEQFF
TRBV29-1	CSVTHWTGGWETQYF
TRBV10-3	CAISGLAGAYEQYF
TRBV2	CASPNPGGAQETQYF
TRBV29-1	CSVGAVLETQYF
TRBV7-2	CASSSQSSGNTIYF